This entry lists 5 T cell receptor beta chains sequenced from one sample in a study of blood T cell repertoires in COVID-19. The data were produced by immunoSEQ multiplex PCR, yet TCRdb's version contains in-frame clones alone and is incomplete. This repertoire shows about 300,000 clones, less than 85% found once; its top ten account for 1.4% to 1.5%. The material sequenced was peripheral blood. These receptor sequences come from a human donor with COVID-19, enrolled during active disease. The donor label of this sample is uncertain.

V is TRBV14 and J is TRBJ2-2; a weak D match, TRBD2 (6 bases). CDR1 and CDR2 from the germline V gene are SGHDN and FVKESK. The CDR3 runs to 17 residues. Trimming pared 3 bases from V and 4 bases from J, leaving 18 bases between. CDR3 loop: CASSQGRSRGSTGELFF. The DNA for the CDR3 is TGTGCCAGCAGCCAGGGGCGAAGCCGGGGGAGCACCGGGGAGCTGTTTTTT.

V is TRBV6-1 and J is TRBJ2-3; TRBD2 matches at 9 bases. V was pared by 4 bases and J by 0 bases, with 5 bases of the junction left unmatched. The CDR3 has 16 amino acids. Germline V gives CDR1 MNHNS, CDR2 SASEGT. This CDR3 reads CASSALAGPSTDTQYF. The DNA of the CDR3 is TGTGCCAGCAGTGCCCTAGCGGGGCCTAGCACAGATACGCAGTATTTT.

The chain has TRBV3-1 (or the pseudogene TRBV3-2) and TRBJ1-4; D unclear. The CDR3 sequence is 17 residues long. V gave up 0 bases and J gave up 8 bases, with 19 bases separating them. Germline CDR1 LGHDT, CDR2 YNNKEL (reference sequence). CDR3: CASSQELTRVSREKLFF. For the CDR3, the DNA is TGTGCCAGCAGCCAAGAGCTTACCCGGGTCTCCCGCGAAAAACTGTTTTTT.

J is TRBJ1-4 and V is TRBV4-1; D is unclear. V was cut by 0 bases and J by 6 bases, with 8 bases left in between. CDR1 is MGHRA, CDR2 YSYEKL, per germline. The CDR3 is 14 amino acids. CDR3 sequence reads: CASSQESAYEKLFF. In DNA form, the CDR3 reads TGCGCCAGCAGCCAAGAATCAGCGTATGAAAAACTGTTTTTT.

This clone was seen a single time. The chain combines TRBV9 with TRBJ1-1, with D unresolved. CDR3 length equals 11 residues. Germline V gene lookup returns CDR1 SGDLS and CDR2 YYNGEE. V lost 3 bases to trimming and J lost 10 bases, with 10 bases between them. The CDR3 nucleotides are TGTGCCAGCAGCGGCGCCGCGGGAGCTTTCTTT. It yields the protein CASSGAAGAFF. Full variable domain (outside the CDR3, taken from reference TRBV9 and TRBJ1-1): DSGVTQTPKHLITATGQRVTLRCSPRSGDLSVYWYQQSLDQGLQFLIQYYNGEERAKGNILERFSAQQFPDLHSELNLSSLELGDSALYFCASSGAAGAFFGQGTRLTVV.